This passage covers 11 T cell receptor beta chains from one sample sequenced in a study of T-cell reconstitution after alpha-beta-depleted transplantation in children. Library preparation (for TCRbeta) was performed with unique molecular identifiers. TCRdb itself ran the PCR reads through MiXCR, one entry per CDR3 protein. This table holds approximately 590,000 distinct CDR3 sequences, 10% found once. Sample: PBMCs from the stem cell graft donor, taken from the stem cell graft. The receptors were sampled from a human donor who donated a stem cell graft to a child with acute myeloid leukemia.

This clonotype was seen repeatedly, ten times or more. This chain joins TRBV29-1 and TRBJ2-7; the match to TRBD1 covers 11 bases. With 4 bases clipped from V and 7 bases from J, the junction kept 12 bases outside the gene matches. CDR1 and CDR2 from the germline V gene are SQVTM and ANQGSEA. The CDR3 sequence is 15 residues long. The CDR3 is CSVAQTGTGGSEQYF. Here the CDR3 DNA reads TGCAGCGTTGCCCAGACCGGGACAGGGGGGAGTGAGCAGTACTTC.

This clonotype was counted between two and nine times. This sequence joins TRBV29-1 and TRBJ1-1, with unresolved D. V was clipped by 5 bases and J by 2 bases, with 9 bases between them. Germline loops: CDR1 SQVTM, CDR2 ANQGSEA. The CDR3 has 12 residues. The CDR3 DNA sequence: TGCAGCGTTTTAGTGGGCAACACTGAAGCTTTCTTT. Encoded protein: CSVLVGNTEAFF. Complete variable domain (other parts from reference TRBV29-1 and TRBJ1-1): SAVISQKPSRDICQRGTSLTIQCQVDSQVTMMFWYRQQPGQSLTLIATANQGSEATYESGFVIDKFPISRPNLTFSTLTVSNMSPEDSSIYLCSVLVGNTEAFFGQGTRLTVV.

The chain is built from TRBV6-1 and TRBJ2-2, with a weak D call TRBD2 (6 bases). Germline loops: CDR1 MNHNS, CDR2 SASEGT. CDR3 length equals 17 residues. Trimming removed 5 bases at V and 1 base at J, with 17 bases between. This CDR3 reads CASSRRPGTQNTGELFF. Written as DNA, the CDR3 is TGTGCCAGCAGTAGAAGACCCGGGACTCAGAACACCGGGGAGCTGTTTTTT.

The genes are TRBV5-6 and TRBJ1-3; D might be TRBD1 (5 bases). The length of the CDR3 is 15 residues. V was cut by 4 bases and J by 1 base, with 12 bases left in between. Germline CDR1 and CDR2: SGHDT and YYEEEE. The chain's CDR3 is CASSPPRGSGNTIYF. The CDR3, as DNA: TGTGCCAGCAGCCCCCCCCGGGGGTCTGGAAACACCATATATTTT.

Details on this clonotype: This clone may be a read error of a much larger clone one base away. The J gene is TRBJ2-4, the V gene TRBV29-1, with a possible D match to TRBD1 (5 bases). The CDR3 totals 11 residues. Germline-derived CDR1 and CDR2 are SQVTM and ANQGSEA. CDR3 coding DNA: TGCAGCGTGCAGAGCTGGGGCATTCGGTACTTC. It encodes CSVQSWGIRYF.

There are many counts of this clonotype. V and J are TRBV5-1 and TRBJ2-2, with TRBD2 matching 9 bases. With V trimmed by 4 bases and J by 5 bases, 12 bases remained unmatched. The CDR3 totals 17 residues. Per germline, CDR1 SGHRS and CDR2 YFSETQ. The CDR3 DNA sequence: TGCGCCAGCAGCGGAACGTTTAGCGGGAGTTCTACCGGGGAGCTGTTTTTT. This sequence encodes CASSGTFSGSSTGELFF. Full variable domain (rest looked up from reference TRBV5-1 and TRBJ2-2): KAGVTQTPRYLIKTRGQQVTLSCSPISGHRSVSWYQQTPGQGLQFLFEYFSETQRNKGNFPGRFSGRQFSNSRSEMNVSTLELGDSALYLCASSGTFSGSSTGELFFGEGSRLTVL.

This clonotype came up many times. The V and J genes are TRBV12-3 or TRBV12-4 and TRBJ2-5; 8 bases agree with TRBD1. There are 16 residues in the CDR3. Germline trimming cut 3 bases from V and 4 bases from J; bases unmatched to any gene: 10. CDR3 sequence (DNA): TGTGCCAGCAGTTTTGGGCAGGGGGCGCCTCCAGAGACCCAGTACTTC. Translating it yields CASSFGQGAPPETQYF.

This clonotype was seen more than once but under ten times. The chain uses TRBV20-1 and TRBJ2-3; D not resolved. CDR1 is DFQATT, CDR2 SNEGSKA, per germline (reference sequence). This CDR3 comprises 14 residues. V was cut by 1 base and J by 4 bases, with 12 bases left in between. CDR3 sequence: CSARAGSTADTQYF. The CDR3 nucleotides are TGCAGTGCTAGAGCGGGCTCAACGGCAGATACGCAGTATTTT.

In this sample, this clonotype turned up many times. The CDR3 is CASSLGPGSPSYEQYF. DNA for the CDR3: TGCGCCAGCAGCTTGGGGCCGGGGTCACCCTCCTACGAGCAGTACTTC. The chain joins TRBV5-1 to TRBJ2-7; D is possibly TRBD2 (5 bases). This CDR3 spans 16 amino acids. The ends were cut back, 0 bases at V and 0 bases at J, with 13 bases in the middle. Germline V gene lookup returns CDR1 SGHRS and CDR2 YFSETQ.

In this sample, this clonotype turned up a few times. The gene calls are TRBV7-9 and TRBJ2-3; D is unresolved. Trimming removed 7 bases at V and 4 bases at J, with 12 bases between. The CDR3 contains 13 residues. CDR1 is SEHNR and CDR2 is FQNEAQ in the germline V gene (reference sequence). The CDR3 bases are TGTGCCAGCACACTGGCCCCCCCAGATACGCAGTATTTT. It codes for CASTLAPPDTQYF.

The chain has TRBV5-5 and TRBJ2-3, with 8 bases fitting TRBD1. Germline values: CDR1 SGHKS, CDR2 YYEKEE (reference sequence). The trim removed 4 bases at V and 4 bases at J, leaving 8 bases unmatched. The CDR3 length is 15 residues. Here the CDR3 DNA reads TGTGCCAGCAGCGGACTTCAGGGGGCCGCAGATACGCAGTATTTT. Translating it yields CASSGLQGAADTQYF.